This T cell receptor beta chain was sequenced during a study of T cell responses to AZD1222 COVID-19 vaccine. For the study at large: Second doses were pooled across both intervals (about 4 or about 12 weeks).

Germline CDR1 and CDR2: SGDLS and YYNGEE. J lost 5 bases, V lost 2 bases, and 6 bases had no gene match. The CDR3 covers 17 residues. Using immunoSEQ multiplex PCR, the repertoire was profiled, and TCRdb retains in-frame clones only, with some absent. The table has around 130,000 clones, 88% seen once. Overall study findings and caveats: Across the whole spike, CD4 TCRs peaked at regions 160-218 and 743-854. The study identified only a handful of AZD1222 recipients as seropositive at baseline.

This clone was counted a single time. Its antigen is currently unknown. The rearrangement uses TRBV9 and TRBJ2-2, with 13 bases lining up with TRBD2. The receptor was isolated from an adult in good health. The source was peripheral blood, collected on day 0 of AZD1222 vaccination. The CDR3 DNA follows: TGTGCCAGCAGCGTGGGACTAGCGGGAACCGGGACCGGGGAGCTGTTTTTT. Translated: CASSVGLAGTGTGELFF. The complete variable domain, with remaining parts taken from reference TRBV9 and TRBJ2-2, reads DSGVTQTPKHLITATGQRVTLRCSPRSGDLSVYWYQQSLDQGLQFLIQYYNGEERAKGNILERFSAQQFPDLHSELNLSSLELGDSALYFCASSVGLAGTGTGELFFGEGSRLTVL.